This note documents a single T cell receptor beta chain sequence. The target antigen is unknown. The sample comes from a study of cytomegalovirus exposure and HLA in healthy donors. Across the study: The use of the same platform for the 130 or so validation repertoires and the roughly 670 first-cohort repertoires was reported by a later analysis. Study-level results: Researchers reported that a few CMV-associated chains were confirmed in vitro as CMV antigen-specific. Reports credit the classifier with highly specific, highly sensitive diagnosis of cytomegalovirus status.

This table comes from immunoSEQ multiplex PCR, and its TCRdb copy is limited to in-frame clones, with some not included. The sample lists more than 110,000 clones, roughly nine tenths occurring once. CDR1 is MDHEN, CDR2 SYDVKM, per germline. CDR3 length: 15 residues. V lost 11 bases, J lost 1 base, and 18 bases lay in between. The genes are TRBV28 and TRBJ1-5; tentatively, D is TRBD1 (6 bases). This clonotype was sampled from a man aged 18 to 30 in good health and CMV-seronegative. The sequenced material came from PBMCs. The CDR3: CAANSLQGSNQPQHF. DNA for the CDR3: TGTGCCGCGAATAGCCTACAGGGAAGCAATCAGCCCCAGCATTTT.